This TCR beta chain was retrieved from a study of T cells after yellow fever vaccination (dated by TCRdb to between 2018 and 2021). Turning to the overall study: The SMART-Seq v4 Ultra Low Input RNA kit was used to prepare libraries from fractions with low cell numbers. Blood was drawn at multiple timepoints before and after primary and secondary immunization, with bulk PBMC replicates and cell subsets isolated. To follow T-cell clones before and after both primary and booster YFV17D yellow fever vaccination, bulk TCR alpha and beta repertoires underwent longitudinal sequencing. The cohort comprised two healthy male donors, one aged 18 to 30 and one aged 30 to 39 years. What the research found in general, with its limitations: After the booster, most of the clones that had expanded following primary vaccination were detected again (roughly 97% of CD4 and roughly 90% of CD8), which suggests that memory was broadly maintained. A small fraction of clonotypes showed up in both the CD4 and CD8 compartments, probably as a result of convergent recombination. FACS-sorted repertoires could contain abundant contaminating clonotypes from the bulk population, so computational filtering was required. Because the study included only a couple of donors, the extent to which the findings can be generalized is limited. Compared with the primary T-cell response, the secondary T-cell response was weaker but faster, peaking on day 5 rather than day 15.

Taken from cysteine to phenylalanine, the CDR3 has 17 residues. Only CDR3 DNA remains: 51 bases, in frame from the first base. CDR1 and CDR2 are read off the germline V gene as SGHNT and YENEEA. Ends trimmed: V by 4 bases, J by 7 bases; bases unmatched to a gene: 12. The treatment or condition label, as the study defines it: live attenuated yellow fever vaccine strain. At each blood-draw timepoint, two biological replicates of bulk PBMCs were collected. A standard Ficoll-Paque protocol was used to isolate PBMCs from peripheral blood. RNA was extracted with TriZol from bulk PBMCs, CD4 and CD8 fractions, and dextramer-positive and dextramer-negative fractions. TCR cDNA was synthesized by 5'RACE template switching, through which a universal primer site and unique molecular identifiers were introduced. cDNA synthesis was primed from both the TCR alpha and TCR beta constant segments. Two PCR steps were used to amplify libraries, with sample barcodes and sequencing adapters being added in the second step. Sequencing of the libraries was done on either Illumina HiSeq 2500 (2x100 bp) or NovaSeq (2x150 bp). The authors' analysis ran thus. Demultiplexing of reads and collapsing into UMI consensus sequences were performed with MIGEC, and V(D)J alignment was carried out with MiXCR. Vaccine-responding clonotypes were defined with edgeR using replicate PBMC samples, requiring FDR below 0.01 and a log2 fold change above 5 up to day 15. Each bulk clonotype was labeled CD4 or CD8 based on which sequenced repertoire, CD4 or CD8, contained the clonotype at higher abundance. TCRdb reprocessed the public reads (quality trimming at Q25 with fastp, clone calling with MiXCR) and kept in-frame beta chains. Each CDR3 protein gets just one entry, which takes the most common genes and DNA from the rows behind it. The V and J calls and clone size come from TCRdb's table, not from the authors' own analysis. The sample has hundreds of thousands of distinct CDR3 sequences on record, 21% of them singletons. Roughly a sixth of the sample is taken by the ten largest.

As for this clonotype: The specificity of this receptor is unknown. Within one base of it there is no much larger clone, and no base qualities were kept.

The sequencing used PBMCs, collected roughly 20 days after the first yellow fever vaccination. The rearrangement joined TRBV11-3 to TRBJ2-3; 12 bases in between match TRBD2. The sequence was collected from a man between 18 and 35 years old who received the YFV17D yellow fever vaccine. DNA sequence: TGTGCCAGCAGCTCAGGAAAGGCTAGCGGGGGGGCGTATACGCAGTATTTT. It translates to CASSSGKASGGAYTQYF.